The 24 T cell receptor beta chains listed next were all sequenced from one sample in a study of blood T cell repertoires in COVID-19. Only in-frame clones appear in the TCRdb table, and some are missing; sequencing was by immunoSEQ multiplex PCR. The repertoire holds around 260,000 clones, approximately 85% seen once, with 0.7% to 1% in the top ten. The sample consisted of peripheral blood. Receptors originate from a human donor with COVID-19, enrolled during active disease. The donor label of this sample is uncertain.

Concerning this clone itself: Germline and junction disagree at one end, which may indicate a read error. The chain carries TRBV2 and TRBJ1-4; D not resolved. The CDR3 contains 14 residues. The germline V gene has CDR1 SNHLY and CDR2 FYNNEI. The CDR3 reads CASGDISPREKLFF. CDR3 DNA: TGTGCCAGCGGTGACATCTCCCCGCGCGAAAAACTGTTTTTT.

The CDR3 DNA reads as TGTGCCAGCTCACCGGGTGAGGTTTCCGTCCATGAGCAGTTCTTC. Protein sequence: CASSPGEVSVHEQFF. The chain carries TRBV18 and TRBJ2-1; no reliable D call. The germline CDR1 and CDR2 sequences are KGHSH and LQKENI. V was cut by 3 bases and J by 8 bases, with 17 bases left in between. This CDR3 spans 15 amino acids.

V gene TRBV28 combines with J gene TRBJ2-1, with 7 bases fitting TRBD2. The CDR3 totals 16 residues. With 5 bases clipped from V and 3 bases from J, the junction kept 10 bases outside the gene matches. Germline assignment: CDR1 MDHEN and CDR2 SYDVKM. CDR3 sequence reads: CASSPLGLAGYNEQFF. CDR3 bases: TGTGCCAGCAGTCCACTTGGATTAGCGGGCTACAATGAGCAGTTCTTC.

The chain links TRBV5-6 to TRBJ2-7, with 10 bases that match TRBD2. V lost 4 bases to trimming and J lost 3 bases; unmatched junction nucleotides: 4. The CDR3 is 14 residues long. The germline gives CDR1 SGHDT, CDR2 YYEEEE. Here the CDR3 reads CASSEAGGRYEQYF. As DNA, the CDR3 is TGTGCCAGCAGCGAAGCGGGAGGGCGCTACGAGCAGTACTTC.

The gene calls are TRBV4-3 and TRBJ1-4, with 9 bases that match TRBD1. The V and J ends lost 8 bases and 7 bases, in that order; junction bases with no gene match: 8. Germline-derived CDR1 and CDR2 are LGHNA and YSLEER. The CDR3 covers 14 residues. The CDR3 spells CASGIQGAGEKLFF. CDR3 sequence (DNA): TGCGCCAGCGGTATACAGGGGGCGGGTGAAAAACTGTTTTTT.

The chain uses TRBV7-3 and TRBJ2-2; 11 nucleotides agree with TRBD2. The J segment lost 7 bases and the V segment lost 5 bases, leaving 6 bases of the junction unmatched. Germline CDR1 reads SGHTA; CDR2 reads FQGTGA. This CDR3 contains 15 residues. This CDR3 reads CASSLPGTSGGELFF. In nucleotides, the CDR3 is TGTGCCAGCAGCCTCCCCGGGACTAGCGGCGGGGAGCTGTTTTTT. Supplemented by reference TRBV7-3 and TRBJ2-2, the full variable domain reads GAGVSQTPSNKVTEKGKYVELRCDPISGHTALYWYRQSLGQGPEFLIYFQGTGAADDSGLPNDRFFAVRPEGSVSTLKIQRTERGDSAVYLCASSLPGTSGGELFFGEGSRLTVL.

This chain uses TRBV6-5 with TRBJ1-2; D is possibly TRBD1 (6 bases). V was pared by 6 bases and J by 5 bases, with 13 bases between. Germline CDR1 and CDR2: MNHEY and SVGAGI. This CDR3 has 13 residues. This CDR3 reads CASSLDRGYGYTF. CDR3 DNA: TGTGCCAGCAGCCTGGACAGAGGTTATGGCTACACCTTC.

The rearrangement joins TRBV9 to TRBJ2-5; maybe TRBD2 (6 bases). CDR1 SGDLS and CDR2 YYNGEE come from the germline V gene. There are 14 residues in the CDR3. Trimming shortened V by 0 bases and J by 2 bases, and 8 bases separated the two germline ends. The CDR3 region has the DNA TGTGCCAGCAGCGTAGGTGGGACTCAAGAGACCCAGTACTTC. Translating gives CASSVGGTQETQYF.

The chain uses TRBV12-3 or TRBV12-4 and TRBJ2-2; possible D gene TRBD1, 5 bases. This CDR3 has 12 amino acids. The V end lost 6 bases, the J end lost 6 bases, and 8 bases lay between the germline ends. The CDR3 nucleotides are TGTGCCAGCAGGGGGCCGTCCGGGGAGCTGTTTTTT. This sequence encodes CASRGPSGELFF.

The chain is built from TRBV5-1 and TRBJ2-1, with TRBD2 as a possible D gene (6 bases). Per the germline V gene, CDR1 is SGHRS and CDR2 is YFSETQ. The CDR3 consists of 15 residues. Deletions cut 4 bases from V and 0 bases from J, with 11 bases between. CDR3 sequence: CASSLNSGSYNEQFF. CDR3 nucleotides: TGCGCCAGCAGCCTAAATAGCGGCTCCTACAATGAGCAGTTCTTC.

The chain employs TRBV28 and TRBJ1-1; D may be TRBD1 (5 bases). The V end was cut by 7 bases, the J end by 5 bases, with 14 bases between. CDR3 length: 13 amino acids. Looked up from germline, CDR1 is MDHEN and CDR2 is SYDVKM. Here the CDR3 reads CASMGQGVTEAFF. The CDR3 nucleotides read TGTGCCAGCATGGGTCAGGGTGTAACTGAAGCTTTCTTT.

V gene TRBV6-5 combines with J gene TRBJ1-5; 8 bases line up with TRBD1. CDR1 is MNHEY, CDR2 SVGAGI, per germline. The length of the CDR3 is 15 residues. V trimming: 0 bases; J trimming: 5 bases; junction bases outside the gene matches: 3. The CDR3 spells CASSYSNRGDQPQHF. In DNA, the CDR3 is TGTGCCAGCAGTTACTCGAACAGGGGGGATCAGCCCCAGCATTTT.

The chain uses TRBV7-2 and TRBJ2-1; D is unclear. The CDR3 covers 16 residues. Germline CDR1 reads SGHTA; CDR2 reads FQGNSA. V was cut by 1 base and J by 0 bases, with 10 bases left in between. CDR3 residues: CASSLDGSPSYNEQFF. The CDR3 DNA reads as TGTGCCAGCAGCTTAGATGGCAGTCCCTCCTACAATGAGCAGTTCTTC.

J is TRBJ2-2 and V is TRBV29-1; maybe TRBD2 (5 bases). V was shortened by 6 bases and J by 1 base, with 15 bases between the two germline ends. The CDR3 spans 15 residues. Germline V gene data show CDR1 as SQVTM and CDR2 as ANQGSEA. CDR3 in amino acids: CSVKPWELNTGELFF. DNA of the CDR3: TGCAGCGTAAAACCCTGGGAGCTGAACACCGGGGAGCTGTTTTTT.

This CDR3 reads CASSQVGLAGGNTGELFF. In DNA form, the CDR3 reads TGTGCCAGCAGCCAAGTAGGACTAGCGGGAGGTAACACCGGGGAGCTGTTTTTT. The chain uses TRBV3-1 (or the pseudogene TRBV3-2) and TRBJ2-2, with 14 nucleotides matching TRBD2. J gave up 2 bases and V 1 base, and 3 bases lay outside the gene matches. This CDR3 has 18 residues. Germline values: CDR1 LGHDT, CDR2 YNNKEL (reference sequence).

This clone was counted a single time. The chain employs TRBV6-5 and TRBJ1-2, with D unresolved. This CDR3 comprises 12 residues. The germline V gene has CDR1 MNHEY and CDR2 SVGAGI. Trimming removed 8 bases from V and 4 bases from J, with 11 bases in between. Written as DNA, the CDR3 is TGTGCCAGCGTCGGTCCGGGCTATGGCTACACCTTC. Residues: CASVGPGYGYTF.

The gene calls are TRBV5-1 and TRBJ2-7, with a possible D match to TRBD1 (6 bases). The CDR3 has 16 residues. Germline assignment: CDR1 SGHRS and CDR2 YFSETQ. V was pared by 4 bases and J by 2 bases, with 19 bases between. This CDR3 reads CASSLRWTDETYEQYF. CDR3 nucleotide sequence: TGCGCCAGCAGCCTACGCTGGACAGACGAAACCTACGAGCAGTACTTC.

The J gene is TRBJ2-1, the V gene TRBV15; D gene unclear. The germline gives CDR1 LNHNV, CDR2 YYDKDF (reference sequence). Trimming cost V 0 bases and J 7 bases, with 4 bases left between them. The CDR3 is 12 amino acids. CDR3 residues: CATSRDSNEQFF. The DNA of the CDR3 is TGTGCCACCAGCAGAGATTCGAATGAGCAGTTCTTC. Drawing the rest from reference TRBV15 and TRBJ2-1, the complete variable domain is DAMVIQNPRYQVTQFGKPVTLSCSQTLNHNVMYWYQQKSSQAPKLLFHYYDKDFNNEADTPDNFQSRRPNTSFCFLDIRSPGLGDTAMYLCATSRDSNEQFFGPGTRLTVL.

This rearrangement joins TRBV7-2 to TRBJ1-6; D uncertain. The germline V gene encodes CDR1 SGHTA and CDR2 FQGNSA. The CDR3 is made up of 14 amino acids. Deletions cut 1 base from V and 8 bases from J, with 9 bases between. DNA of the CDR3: TGTGCCAGCAGCTTAGAGGTGAGGGATTCACCCCTCCACTTT. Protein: CASSLEVRDSPLHF.

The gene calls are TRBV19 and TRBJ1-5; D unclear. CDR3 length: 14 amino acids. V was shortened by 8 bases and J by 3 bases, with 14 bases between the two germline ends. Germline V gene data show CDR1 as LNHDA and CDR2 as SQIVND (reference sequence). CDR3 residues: CASESGGVNQPQHF. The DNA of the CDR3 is TGTGCCAGTGAATCGGGCGGGGTCAATCAGCCCCAGCATTTT. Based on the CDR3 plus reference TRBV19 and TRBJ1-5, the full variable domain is DGGITQSPKYLFRKEGQNVTLSCEQNLNHDAMYWYRQDPGQGLRLIYYSQIVNDFQKGDIAEGYSVSREKKESFPLTVTSAQKNPTAFYLCASESGGVNQPQHFGDGTRLSIL.

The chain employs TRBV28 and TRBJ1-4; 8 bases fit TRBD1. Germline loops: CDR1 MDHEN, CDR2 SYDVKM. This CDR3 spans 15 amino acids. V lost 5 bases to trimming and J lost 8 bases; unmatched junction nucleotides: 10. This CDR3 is CASSVRTGSGEKLFF. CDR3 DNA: TGTGCCAGCAGTGTCCGGACAGGGTCAGGGGAAAAACTGTTTTTT.

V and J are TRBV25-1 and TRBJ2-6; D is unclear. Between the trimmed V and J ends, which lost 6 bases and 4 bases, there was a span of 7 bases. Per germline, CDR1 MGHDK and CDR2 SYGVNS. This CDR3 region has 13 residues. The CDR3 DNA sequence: TGTGCCAGCAGGTCTCCGGGGGCCAACGTCCTGACTTTC. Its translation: CASRSPGANVLTF.

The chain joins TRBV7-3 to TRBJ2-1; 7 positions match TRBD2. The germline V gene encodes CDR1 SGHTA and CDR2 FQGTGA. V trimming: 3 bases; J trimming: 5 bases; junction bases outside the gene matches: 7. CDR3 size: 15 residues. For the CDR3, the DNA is TGTGCCAGCAGCTTGGGAACTAGCGCAAACAATGAGCAGTTCTTC. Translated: CASSLGTSANNEQFF.

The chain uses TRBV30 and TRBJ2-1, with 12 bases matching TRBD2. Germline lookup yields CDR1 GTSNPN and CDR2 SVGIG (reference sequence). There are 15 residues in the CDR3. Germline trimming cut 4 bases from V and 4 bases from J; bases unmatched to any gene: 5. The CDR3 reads CAWKLAGGSYNEQFF. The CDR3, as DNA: TGTGCCTGGAAACTAGCGGGAGGTTCGTACAATGAGCAGTTCTTC.